The 26 T cell receptor beta chains reported below all come from one sample, sequenced in a study of beta chain features in type 1 diabetes. These TCRs' antigens remain unknown. Every bit of the isolated RNA underwent reverse transcription, so sequencing read expressed TCRB transcripts. Data came from immunoSEQ multiplex PCR; TCRdb stores just in-frame clones and leaves some out. The sample has hundreds of thousands of clones; under 15% are singletons. Study-level points and caveats: All four CD4+ subsets of Type 1 diabetes patients contained TCRB CDR3s that were moderately but significantly shorter.

Sequencing was performed on naive CD4+ T cells from blood. All receptors come from a man younger than 35 with type 1 diabetes.

The chain employs TRBV27 and TRBJ1-2, with D hard to call. Germline CDR1 MNHEY, CDR2 SMNVEV (reference sequence). The V end was cut by 5 bases, the J end by 6 bases, with 7 bases between. The CDR3 is 11 residues long. The CDR3 nucleotides are TGTGCCAGCAGTCTGTGTGATGGCTACACCTTC. Translation gives CASSLCDGYTF.

The chain combines TRBV25-1 with TRBJ1-1; D is undetermined. The germline gives CDR1 MGHDK, CDR2 SYGVNS. V dropped 4 bases and J dropped 10 bases, with 13 bases sitting between them. This CDR3 has 12 residues. Written as DNA, the CDR3 is TGTGCCAGCAGTGCGGGGATCGGAAGAGCTTTCTTT. This codes for CASSAGIGRAFF.

The chain has TRBV6-6 and TRBJ1-4; TRBD1 might be the D (5 bases). Germline CDR1 reads MNHNY; CDR2 reads SVGAGI (reference sequence). The CDR3 covers 14 residues. V was clipped by 2 bases and J by 8 bases, with 12 bases between them. The CDR3 region is CASSYRGHREKLFF. The CDR3 DNA reads as TGTGCCAGCAGTTACCGCGGACATAGGGAAAAACTGTTTTTT.

V gene TRBV6-5 combines with J gene TRBJ2-7, with D unresolved. V was shortened by 2 bases and J by 0 bases, with 14 bases between the two germline ends. Germline V gene data show CDR1 as MNHEY and CDR2 as SVGAGI. The CDR3 is 16 amino acids. The CDR3 nucleotides read TGTGCCAGCAGTTACGACGGAACATACCGCTCCTACGAGCAGTACTTC. Translated, it gives CASSYDGTYRSYEQYF.

The genes are TRBV6-1 and TRBJ1-2, with D hard to call. Germline lookup yields CDR1 MNHNS and CDR2 SASEGT. V gave up 7 bases and J gave up 7 bases, with 22 bases separating them. CDR3 length: 15 amino acids. CDR3 nucleotides: TGTGCCAGCAACGAGACACCTCTGCGTTTCGGTGGCTACACCTTC. Protein: CASNETPLRFGGYTF.

The chain has TRBV30 and TRBJ2-3; TRBD2 might be the D (7 bases). Germline-derived CDR1 and CDR2 are GTSNPN and SVGIG (reference sequence). Deletions cut 3 bases from V and 2 bases from J, with 12 bases between. This CDR3 is built from 14 residues. CDR3 protein: CAWRRGGNTDTQYF. In DNA, the CDR3 is TGTGCCTGGAGAAGGGGGGGTAACACAGATACGCAGTATTTT.

The rearrangement links TRBV27 to TRBJ2-3, with a possible D match to TRBD1 (5 bases). Germline CDR1 is MNHEY and CDR2 is SMNVEV (reference sequence). The CDR3 contains 16 residues. V lost 5 bases and J 1 base, leaving 16 bases between the germline ends. CDR3 sequence reads: CASSESVGVGTDTQYF. CDR3 DNA: TGTGCCAGCAGTGAATCCGTAGGGGTCGGCACAGATACGCAGTATTTT.

The chain has TRBV7-2 and TRBJ2-3; 11 nucleotides line up with TRBD2. Germline trimming cut 2 bases from V and 1 base from J; bases unmatched to any gene: 2. Germline values: CDR1 SGHTA, CDR2 FQGNSA. The CDR3 has 16 amino acids. The CDR3: CASSLLAGGGTDTQYF. The CDR3 coding sequence is TGTGCCAGCAGCTTATTAGCGGGGGGGGGCACAGATACGCAGTATTTT.

The rearrangement links TRBV4-2 to TRBJ2-7, with D perhaps TRBD2 (7 bases). Trimming left V 0 bases short and J 7 bases short, with 13 bases between. The CDR3 extends over 14 amino acids. Per the germline V gene, CDR1 is LGHNA and CDR2 is YNFKEQ. CDR3 protein: CASSQEAGAREQYF. CDR3 DNA sequence: TGTGCCAGCAGCCAAGAGGCGGGGGCGCGTGAGCAGTACTTC.

The V and J genes are TRBV5-8 and TRBJ2-3, with D unclear. V was cut by 1 base and J by 6 bases, with 9 bases left in between. CDR3 length: 13 residues. Germline V lookup: CDR1 SGHTS, CDR2 YDEGEE. The CDR3 sequence is CASSLFSSDTQYF. The CDR3 nucleotides are TGTGCCAGCAGCTTGTTTAGTTCGGATACGCAGTATTTT.

V and J are TRBV5-1 and TRBJ1-6, with TRBD1 identical over 7 bases. CDR1 and CDR2 (germline): SGHRS, YFSETQ. The junction had 15 bases not matched to a gene; V was cut back by 4 bases and J by 8 bases. The CDR3 sequence is 17 residues long. The CDR3 DNA is TGCGCCAGCAGCGTTACAGGGGCACCCGGGCTCGATTCACCCCTCCACTTT. Its translation: CASSVTGAPGLDSPLHF.

The rearrangement joins TRBV9 to TRBJ2-3, with D possibly matching TRBD1 (6 bases). Deletions cut 0 bases from V and 6 bases from J, with 17 bases between. The CDR3 contains 16 residues. Germline assignment: CDR1 SGDLS and CDR2 YYNGEE. In nucleotides, the CDR3 is TGTGCCAGCAGCGTAGTAGGGAGAGGGGGAGCGGATACGCAGTATTTT. Protein: CASSVVGRGGADTQYF.

This clone turned up a few times. The rearrangement joins TRBV5-6 to TRBJ1-5; D gene uncertain. V lost 1 base and J lost 2, with 13 bases in between. The CDR3 extends over 16 amino acids. CDR1 is SGHDT and CDR2 is YYEEEE in the germline V gene. The CDR3 nucleotides read TGTGCCAGCAGCTTGTTTGGTTTTGGGGGCAATCAGCCCCAGCATTTT. Amino acids: CASSLFGFGGNQPQHF.

The gene calls are TRBV5-1 and TRBJ2-2, with no clear D. Deletions cut 1 base from V and 0 bases from J, with 4 bases between. This CDR3 spans 14 amino acids. Germline CDR1 reads SGHRS; CDR2 reads YFSETQ. This chain's CDR3 is CASSLTANTGELFF. The DNA of the CDR3 is TGCGCCAGCAGCTTGACGGCGAACACCGGGGAGCTGTTTTTT.

The V call is TRBV15, the J call TRBJ1-1, with D maybe TRBD1 (6 bases). The CDR3 covers 15 residues. V lost 5 bases to trimming and J lost 1 base, with 14 bases between them. Germline CDR1 is LNHNV and CDR2 is YYDKDF (reference sequence). CDR3 sequence reads: CATSAQGSANTEAFF. CDR3 nucleotides: TGTGCCACCAGCGCACAGGGTTCGGCGAACACTGAAGCTTTCTTT.

The chain joins TRBV7-2 to TRBJ2-5; D perhaps matches TRBD2 (6 bases). Trimming pared 10 bases from V and 7 bases from J, leaving 22 bases between. The CDR3 sequence is 14 residues long. Germline lookup yields CDR1 SGHTA and CDR2 FQGNSA. CDR3 sequence (DNA): TGTGCCACCCACAAGCTCGGGGGATCGGGGACCCAGTACTTC. Amino acid sequence: CATHKLGGSGTQYF.

This rearrangement joins TRBV25-1 to TRBJ1-4, with no clear D. The CDR3 is 16 amino acids. CDR1 is MGHDK and CDR2 is SYGVNS in the germline V gene. Deletions cut 0 bases from V and 8 bases from J, with 16 bases between. The CDR3 here is CASSEYGFLTGEKLFF. CDR3 nucleotides: TGTGCCAGCAGTGAATATGGCTTCTTGACGGGGGAAAAACTGTTTTTT.

The J gene is TRBJ2-2, the V gene TRBV5-1; D remains ambiguous. Trimming shortened V by 0 bases and J by 4 bases, and 13 bases separated the two germline ends. This CDR3 is built from 16 residues. CDR1 and CDR2 from the germline V gene are SGHRS and YFSETQ. In DNA, the CDR3 is TGCGCCAGCAGCTTGGCCCCCGGCAGTCCCACCGGGGAGCTGTTTTTT. This sequence encodes CASSLAPGSPTGELFF.

This clone has only a few counts. The chain links TRBV6-6 to TRBJ1-5; TRBD1 might be the D (6 bases). V lost 6 bases to trimming and J lost 4 bases, with 13 bases between them. This CDR3 is 14 amino acids long. Germline V gives CDR1 MNHNY, CDR2 SVGAGI (reference sequence). The CDR3 is CASSLDSPNQPQHF. In nucleotides, the CDR3 is TGTGCCAGCAGCCTGGACAGTCCTAATCAGCCCCAGCATTTT.

The chain employs TRBV29-1 and TRBJ2-5; D unresolved. Trimming cost V 6 bases and J 5 bases, with 16 bases left between them. The CDR3 runs 13 residues. Germline V gives CDR1 SQVTM, CDR2 ANQGSEA. The CDR3 DNA is TGCAGCGTCGTGTCTAGATTTTGGGAGACCCAGTACTTC. It codes for CSVVSRFWETQYF.

This clone was detected only once. The rearrangement uses TRBV5-1 and TRBJ1-4, with 7 bases identical to TRBD1. The CDR3 extends over 13 amino acids. The germline V gene has CDR1 SGHRS and CDR2 YFSETQ. The J segment lost 8 bases and the V segment lost 4 bases, leaving 5 bases of the junction unmatched. The CDR3 protein is CASSPGTDEKLFF. The CDR3 nucleotides read TGCGCCAGCAGCCCGGGGACAGACGAAAAACTGTTTTTT.

The rearrangement uses TRBV5-1 and TRBJ2-5; D is uncertain. V shed 7 bases and J shed 9 bases, with 13 bases lying between them. CDR3 length: 11 amino acids. CDR1 SGHRS and CDR2 YFSETQ come from the germline V gene. CDR3 bases: TGCGCCAGCGCTCAGGATGGTGCCCAGTACTTC. Its protein product is CASAQDGAQYF. Looking up the rest from reference TRBV5-1 and TRBJ2-5 gives the full variable domain: KAGVTQTPRYLIKTRGQQVTLSCSPISGHRSVSWYQQTPGQGLQFLFEYFSETQRNKGNFPGRFSGRQFSNSRSEMNVSTLELGDSALYLCASAQDGAQYFGPGTRLLVL.

This clone showed up just once. V usage is TRBV5-6 and J usage is TRBJ1-1, with no clear D. The CDR3 spans 15 residues. The V and J ends lost 2 bases and 2 bases respectively, with 13 bases between them. The V gene's germline CDR1 is SGHDT and CDR2 YYEEEE. The CDR3 DNA follows: TGTGCCAGCAGCTTCATATCGTCAGCCAACACTGAAGCTTTCTTT. As protein: CASSFISSANTEAFF.

This chain joins TRBV13 and TRBJ2-7, with 9 bases identical to TRBD1. With 5 bases clipped from V and 6 bases from J, the junction kept 17 bases outside the gene matches. Germline V CDR1 and CDR2: PRHDT, FYEKMQ (reference sequence). The CDR3 has 17 amino acids. Written as DNA, the CDR3 is TGTGCCAGCAGCCCCCACCCATTCCCGGGACAGGGAGGCGAGCAGTACTTC. Its protein is CASSPHPFPGQGGEQYF.

The sample holds a few counts of this clone. The rearrangement uses TRBV1 and TRBJ2-3; the table assigns TRBD1, which was not confirmed against the DNA. TRBV1 is marked as a pseudogene. The CDR3 contains 17 residues. CDR3 residues: CTSSLRSGQGYTDTQYF. The CDR3, as DNA: TGCACCAGCAGCCTTCGCTCGGGACAGGGCTACACAGATACGCAGTATTTT.

This sequence joins TRBV29-1 and TRBJ1-2, with D uncertain. There are 13 residues in the CDR3. The germline CDR1 and CDR2 sequences are SQVTM and ANQGSEA. V was cut by 6 bases and J by 8 bases, with 19 bases left in between. The CDR3 protein is CSVDPQDGLGYTF. In DNA form, the CDR3 reads TGCAGCGTCGATCCTCAGGATGGGTTAGGCTACACCTTC.